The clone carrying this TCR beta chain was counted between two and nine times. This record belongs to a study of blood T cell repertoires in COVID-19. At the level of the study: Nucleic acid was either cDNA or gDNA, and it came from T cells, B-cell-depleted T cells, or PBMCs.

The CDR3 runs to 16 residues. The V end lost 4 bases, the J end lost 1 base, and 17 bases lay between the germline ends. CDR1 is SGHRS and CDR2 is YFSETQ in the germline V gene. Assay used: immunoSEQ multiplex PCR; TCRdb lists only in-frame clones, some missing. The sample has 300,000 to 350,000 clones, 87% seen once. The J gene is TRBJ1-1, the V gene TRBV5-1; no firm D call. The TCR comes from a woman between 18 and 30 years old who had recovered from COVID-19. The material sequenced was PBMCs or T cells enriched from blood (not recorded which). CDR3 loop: CASSGSPFDGNTEAFF. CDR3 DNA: TGCGCCAGCAGCGGCTCCCCCTTTGATGGGAACACTGAAGCTTTCTTT.